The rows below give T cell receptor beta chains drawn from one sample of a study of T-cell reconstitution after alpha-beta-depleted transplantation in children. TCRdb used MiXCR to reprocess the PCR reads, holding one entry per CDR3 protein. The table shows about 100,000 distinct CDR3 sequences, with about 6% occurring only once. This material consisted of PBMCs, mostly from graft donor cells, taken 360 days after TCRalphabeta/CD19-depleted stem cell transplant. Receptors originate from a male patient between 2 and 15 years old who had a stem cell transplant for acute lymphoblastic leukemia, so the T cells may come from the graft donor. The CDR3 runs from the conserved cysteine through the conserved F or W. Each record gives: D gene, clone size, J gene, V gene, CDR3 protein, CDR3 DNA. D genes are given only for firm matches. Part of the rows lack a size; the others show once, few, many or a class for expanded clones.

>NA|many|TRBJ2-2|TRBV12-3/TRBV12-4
CASSLEEAGYTGELFF
TGTGCCAGCAGTTTAGAGGAAGCTGGCTACACCGGGGAGCTGTTTTTT
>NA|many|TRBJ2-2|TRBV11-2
CASRTGELFF
TGTGCCAGTAGAACCGGGGAGCTGTTTTTT
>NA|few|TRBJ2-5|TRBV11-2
CASSLGGLYQETQYF
TGTGCCAGCAGCTTAGGGGGTTTGTACCAAGAGACCCAGTACTTC
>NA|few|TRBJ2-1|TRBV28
CASSKGTTALPNEQFF
TGTGCCAGCAGCAAAGGCACGACGGCTCTCCCCAATGAGCAGTTCTTC
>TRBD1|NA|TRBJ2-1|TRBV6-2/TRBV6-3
CASSYPGVWDRGGYNEQFF
TGTGCCAGCAGTTACCCGGGAGTATGGGACAGGGGCGGCTACAATGAGCAGTTCTTC
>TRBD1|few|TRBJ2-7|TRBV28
CASSPATGGREQYF
TGTGCCAGCAGTCCCGCCACAGGGGGCAGGGAGCAGTACTTC
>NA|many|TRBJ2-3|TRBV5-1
CASSLPGGRTDTQYF
TGCGCCAGCAGCTTGCCGGGGGGCCGCACAGATACGCAGTATTTT
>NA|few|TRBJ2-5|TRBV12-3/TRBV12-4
CASSLYRVRQETQYF
TGTGCCAGCAGTTTGTACAGGGTCCGCCAAGAGACCCAGTACTTC
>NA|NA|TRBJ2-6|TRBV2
CASSPAGRPTTTGANVLTF
TGTGCCAGCAGTCCCGCCGGACGGCCGACAACAACTGGGGCCAACGTCCTGACTTTC
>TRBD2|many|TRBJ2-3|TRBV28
CAAGGSTDTQYF
TGTGCCGCGGGGGGGAGCACAGATACGCAGTATTTT
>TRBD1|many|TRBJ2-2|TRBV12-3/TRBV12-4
CASTEGQGLFF
TGTGCCAGCACCGAAGGACAGGGGCTGTTTTTT
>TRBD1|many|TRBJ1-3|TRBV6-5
CASSRDRGGNTIYF
TGTGCCAGCAGCCGCGACAGGGGTGGAAACACCATATATTTT
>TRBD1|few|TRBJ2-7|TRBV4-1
CASSPPGQGIYEQYF
TGCGCCAGCAGCCCTCCGGGACAGGGGATCTACGAGCAGTACTTC
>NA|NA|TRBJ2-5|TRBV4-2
CASSQAALAGGIQETQYF
TGTGCCAGCAGCCAAGCTGCCCTCGCCGGGGGAATTCAAGAGACCCAGTACTTC
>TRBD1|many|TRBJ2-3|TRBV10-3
CAISEGTEVDTQYF
TGTGCCATCAGTGAAGGGACAGAAGTAGATACGCAGTATTTT
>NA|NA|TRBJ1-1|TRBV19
CASSHGAGEAFF
TGTGCCAGTAGCCATGGGGCTGGTGAAGCTTTCTTT
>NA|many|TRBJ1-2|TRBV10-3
CATPSGYGYTF
TGTGCCACCCCTTCTGGGTATGGCTACACCTTC
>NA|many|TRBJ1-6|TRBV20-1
CSAREYSGGDSPLHF
TGCAGTGCTAGAGAGTACTCAGGAGGTGATTCACCCCTCCACTTT
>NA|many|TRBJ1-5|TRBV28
CASTFGGYQPQHF
TGTGCCAGCACTTTTGGAGGATATCAGCCCCAGCATTTT
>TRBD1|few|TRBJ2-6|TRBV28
CASSSPYRGSGANVLTF
TGTGCCAGCAGTTCCCCCTACAGGGGCAGTGGGGCCAACGTCCTGACTTTC
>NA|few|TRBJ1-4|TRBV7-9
CALLSRATNEKLFF
TGTGCCCTCCTTAGTCGTGCAACTAATGAAAAACTGTTTTTT
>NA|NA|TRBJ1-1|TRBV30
CACSGNTEAFF
TGTGCCTGTTCCGGGAACACTGAAGCTTTCTTT
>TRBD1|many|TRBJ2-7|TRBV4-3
CASSQEGQADEQYF
TGCGCCAGCAGCCAAGAGGGACAGGCGGACGAGCAGTACTTC
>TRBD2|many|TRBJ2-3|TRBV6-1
CASSGLAGILDTQYF
TGTGCCAGCAGTGGGCTAGCGGGGATTTTGGATACGCAGTATTTT
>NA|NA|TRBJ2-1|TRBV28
CASSAGPEQFF
TGTGCCAGCAGTGCCGGGCCTGAGCAGTTCTTC
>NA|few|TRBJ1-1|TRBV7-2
CASSLGTNKEAFF
TGTGCCAGCAGCTTGGGGACGAATAAAGAAGCTTTCTTT
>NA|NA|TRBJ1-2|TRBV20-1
CSARRLGLTYGYTF
TGCAGTGCTAGAAGGCTCGGTCTGACCTATGGCTACACCTTC
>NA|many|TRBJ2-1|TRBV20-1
CSARGDISYNEQFF
TGCAGTGCTAGGGGGGACATCTCCTACAATGAGCAGTTCTTC
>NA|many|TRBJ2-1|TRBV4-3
CTRLGELSSYNEQFF
TGCACCCGCCTGGGGGAGCTCAGCTCCTACAATGAGCAGTTCTTC
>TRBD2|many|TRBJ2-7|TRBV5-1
CASSLARLAGVFYEQYF
TGCGCCAGCAGCTTGGCTAGACTAGCGGGGGTATTCTACGAGCAGTACTTC
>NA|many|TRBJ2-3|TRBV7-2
CASSLQGWDPDTQYF
TGTGCCAGCAGCTTACAGGGGTGGGACCCAGATACGCAGTATTTT
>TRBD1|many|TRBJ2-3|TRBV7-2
CASSPSGTVRTDTQYF
TGTGCCAGCAGCCCATCCGGGACAGTACGGACAGATACGCAGTATTTT
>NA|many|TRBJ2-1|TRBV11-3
CASSLSSSYNEQFF
TGTGCCAGCAGCCTCAGCAGCTCCTACAATGAGCAGTTCTTC
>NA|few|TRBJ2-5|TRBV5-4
CASINRGALKETQYF
TGTGCCAGCATTAACCGGGGAGCCTTAAAAGAGACCCAGTACTTC
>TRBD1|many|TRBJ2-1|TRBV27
CASSTGTVSYNEQFF
TGTGCCAGCAGCACAGGGACAGTCTCCTACAATGAGCAGTTCTTC
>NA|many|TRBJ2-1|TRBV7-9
CASSYLLARGRNEQFF
TGTGCCAGCAGCTACTTATTAGCAAGGGGGAGGAATGAGCAGTTCTTC
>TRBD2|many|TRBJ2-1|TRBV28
CAGKLAGSDEQFF
TGTGCTGGGAAACTAGCGGGAAGCGATGAGCAGTTCTTC
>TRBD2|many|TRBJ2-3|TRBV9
CASSESPGLAAGDTQYF
TGTGCCAGCAGCGAGTCCCCGGGACTAGCGGCTGGAGATACGCAGTATTTT
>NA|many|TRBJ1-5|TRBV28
CASSFIVNQPQHF
TGTGCCAGCAGTTTTATTGTGAATCAGCCCCAGCATTTT
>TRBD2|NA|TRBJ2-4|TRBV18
CASSPIRGGVKNIQYF
TGTGCCAGCTCACCGATCCGGGGAGGGGTCAAAAACATTCAGTACTTC
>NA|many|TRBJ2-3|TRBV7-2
CASSFVGGPDTQYF
TGTGCCAGCAGCTTTGTGGGGGGGCCCGATACGCAGTATTTT
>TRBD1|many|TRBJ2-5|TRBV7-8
CASSLAGRGREETQYF
TGTGCCAGCAGCTTAGCGGGCAGGGGGCGTGAGGAGACCCAGTACTTC